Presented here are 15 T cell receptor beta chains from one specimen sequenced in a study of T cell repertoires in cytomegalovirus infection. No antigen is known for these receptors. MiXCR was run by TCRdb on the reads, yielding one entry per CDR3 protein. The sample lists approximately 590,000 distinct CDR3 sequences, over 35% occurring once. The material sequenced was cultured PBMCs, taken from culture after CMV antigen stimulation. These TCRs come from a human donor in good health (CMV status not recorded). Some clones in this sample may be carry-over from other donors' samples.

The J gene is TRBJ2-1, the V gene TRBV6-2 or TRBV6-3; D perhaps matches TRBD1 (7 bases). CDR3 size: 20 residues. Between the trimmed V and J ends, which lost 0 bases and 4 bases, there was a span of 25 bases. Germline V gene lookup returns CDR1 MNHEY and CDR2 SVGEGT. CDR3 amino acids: CASSYSQGDLLQYIYNEQFF. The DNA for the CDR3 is TGTGCCAGCAGTTACTCGCAGGGGGACTTGCTCCAGTATATATACAATGAGCAGTTCTTC.

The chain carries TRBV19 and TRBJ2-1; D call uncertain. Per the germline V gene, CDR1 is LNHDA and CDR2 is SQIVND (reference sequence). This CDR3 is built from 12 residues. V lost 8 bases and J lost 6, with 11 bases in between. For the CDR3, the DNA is TGTGCCAGTTCGGCTATTGTCAATGAGCAGTTCTTC. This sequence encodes CASSAIVNEQFF.

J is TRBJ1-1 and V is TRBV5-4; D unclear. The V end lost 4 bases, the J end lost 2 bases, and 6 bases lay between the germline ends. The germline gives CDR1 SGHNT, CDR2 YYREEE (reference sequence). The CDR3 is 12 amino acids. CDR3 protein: CASSAKNTEAFF. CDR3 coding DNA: TGTGCCAGCAGCGCAAAAAACACTGAAGCTTTCTTT.

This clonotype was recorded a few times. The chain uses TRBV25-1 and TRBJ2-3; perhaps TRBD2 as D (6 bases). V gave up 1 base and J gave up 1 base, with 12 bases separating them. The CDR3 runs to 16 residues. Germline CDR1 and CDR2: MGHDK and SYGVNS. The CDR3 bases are TGTGCCAGCAGTGAATCCCGATGGGGGGGCACAGATACGCAGTATTTT. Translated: CASSESRWGGTDTQYF.

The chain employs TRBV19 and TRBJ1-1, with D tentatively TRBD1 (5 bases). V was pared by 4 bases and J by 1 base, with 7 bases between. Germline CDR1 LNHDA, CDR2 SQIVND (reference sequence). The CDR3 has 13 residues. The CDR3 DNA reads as TGTGCCAGTAGTAACAGGTCGAACACTGAAGCTTTCTTT. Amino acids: CASSNRSNTEAFF.

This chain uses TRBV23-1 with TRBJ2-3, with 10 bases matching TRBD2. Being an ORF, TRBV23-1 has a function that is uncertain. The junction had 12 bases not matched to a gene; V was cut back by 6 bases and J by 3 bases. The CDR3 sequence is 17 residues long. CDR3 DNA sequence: TGCGCCAGCAGCCCGGGACTAGCGCCGGAGAAAACAGATACGCAGTATTTT. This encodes CASSPGLAPEKTDTQYF.

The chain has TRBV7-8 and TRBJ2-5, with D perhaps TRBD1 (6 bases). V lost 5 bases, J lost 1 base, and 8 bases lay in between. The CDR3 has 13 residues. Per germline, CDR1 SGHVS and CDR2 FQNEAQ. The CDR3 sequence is CASSPDSQETQYF. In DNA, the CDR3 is TGTGCCAGCAGCCCGGACAGCCAAGAGACCCAGTACTTC.

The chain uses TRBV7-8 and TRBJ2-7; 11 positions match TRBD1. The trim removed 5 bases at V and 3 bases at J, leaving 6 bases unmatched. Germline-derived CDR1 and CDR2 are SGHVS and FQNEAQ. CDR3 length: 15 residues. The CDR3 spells CASSPLDRGLYEQYF. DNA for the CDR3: TGTGCCAGCAGCCCCCTGGACAGGGGGCTCTACGAGCAGTACTTC.

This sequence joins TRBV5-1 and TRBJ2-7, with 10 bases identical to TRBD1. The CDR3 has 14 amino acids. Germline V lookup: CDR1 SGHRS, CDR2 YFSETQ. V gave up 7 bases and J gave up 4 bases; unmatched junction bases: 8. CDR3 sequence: CASGSGTGVYEQYF. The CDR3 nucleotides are TGCGCCAGCGGATCCGGGACAGGGGTTTACGAGCAGTACTTC.

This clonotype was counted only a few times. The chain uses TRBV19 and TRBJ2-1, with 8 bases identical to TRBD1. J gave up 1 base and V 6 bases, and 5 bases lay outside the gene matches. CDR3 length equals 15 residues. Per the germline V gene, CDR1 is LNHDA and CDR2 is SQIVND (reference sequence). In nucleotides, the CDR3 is TGTGCCAGTAGGCGACAGGGGTCATCCTACAATGAGCAGTTCTTC. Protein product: CASRRQGSSYNEQFF.

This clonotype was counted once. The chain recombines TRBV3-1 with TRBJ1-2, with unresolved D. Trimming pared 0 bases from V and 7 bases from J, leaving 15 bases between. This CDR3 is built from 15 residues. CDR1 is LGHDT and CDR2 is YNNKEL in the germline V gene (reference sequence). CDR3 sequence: CASSQEGSKWVGYTF. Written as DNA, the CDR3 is TGTGCCAGCAGCCAAGAGGGCAGTAAGTGGGTTGGCTACACCTTC.

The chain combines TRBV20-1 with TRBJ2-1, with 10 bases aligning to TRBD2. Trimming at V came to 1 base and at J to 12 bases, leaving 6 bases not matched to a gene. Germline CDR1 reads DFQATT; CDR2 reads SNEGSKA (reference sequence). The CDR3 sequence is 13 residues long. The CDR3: CSARAPVAGGQFF. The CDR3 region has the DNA TGCAGTGCTAGAGCTCCGGTAGCGGGAGGGCAGTTCTTC.

The CDR3 coding sequence is TGTGCCAGCAGTTTTGCGGCCACGGGGAACTATGGCTACACCTTC. Protein product: CASSFAATGNYGYTF. V and J are TRBV12-3 or TRBV12-4 and TRBJ1-2, with D uncertain. The V end lost 3 bases, the J end lost 2 bases, and 13 bases lay between the germline ends. The CDR3 covers 15 residues.

In DNA form, the CDR3 reads TGTGCCAGCGAGGGACTTCCTAACGAGCAGTACTTC. Encoded protein: CASEGLPNEQYF. This sequence joins TRBV7-9 and TRBJ2-7; weak D call: TRBD2 (6 bases). Trimming stripped 8 bases from V and 5 bases from J, with 13 bases between. CDR3 length: 12 residues. From germline, CDR1 is SEHNR and CDR2 FQNEAQ (reference sequence). Full variable domain (outside the CDR3, taken from reference TRBV7-9 and TRBJ2-7): DTGVSQNPRHKITKRGQNVTFRCDPISEHNRLYWYRQTLGQGPEFLTYFQNEAQLEKSRLLSDRFSAERPKGSFSTLEIQRTEQGDSAMYLCASEGLPNEQYFGPGTRLTVT.

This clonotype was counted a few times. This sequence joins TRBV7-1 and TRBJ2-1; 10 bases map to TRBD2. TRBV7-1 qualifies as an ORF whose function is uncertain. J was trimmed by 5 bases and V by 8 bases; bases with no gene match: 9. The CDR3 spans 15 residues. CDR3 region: CASSLLAGEDNEQFF. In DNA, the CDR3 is TGTGCCAGCTCCCTTCTAGCGGGAGAGGACAATGAGCAGTTCTTC.